This T cell receptor beta chain was found in a study of Tregs in tolerant kidney transplant recipients. Study-level results: The small number of patients limits these findings pending further validation. Expanding Tregs on activated donor B cells appeared to best identify donor-specific TCRbeta clones.

The CDR3 runs 14 residues. CDR1 is MNHEY, CDR2 SVGAGI, per germline. Between the trimmed V and J ends, which lost 10 bases and 5 bases, there was a span of 20 bases. Sequencing was performed with immunoSEQ multiplex PCR; in TCRdb, only in-frame clones are kept and a portion is missing. The sample lists tens of thousands of clones; 65% to 85% were seen once. In regard to this clone: The antigen remains undetermined.

CD4+CD25+CD127- Tregs, CD4+CD25- non-Tregs, CD4 and CD8 cells were sorted. The chain carries TRBV6-5 and TRBJ2-5; TRBD2 is a possible D gene (6 bases). The sample was CD4+ T cells from blood. This TCR derives from a human donor in good health. The CDR3 spells CATRFGTPWETQYF. The DNA of the CDR3 is TGTGCCACCAGATTCGGGACTCCATGGGAGACCCAGTACTTC.